Listed below are T cell receptor beta chains from one sample, sequenced in a study of PD-1 blockade in classical Hodgkin lymphoma. The method was immunoSEQ multiplex PCR; TCRdb's version includes in-frame clones alone and lacks a portion of them. The profile shows under 95,000 clones, 92% of them singletons. This specimen was peripheral blood mononuclear cells (PBMCs), taken before the second cycle of nivolumab. These receptors were obtained from a human donor with classical Hodgkin lymphoma. Both conserved end residues are trimmed from each CDR3. Only some rows state a clone size, as once, few, many or a class for expanded clones.

>NA|TRBV28
ASRSTSGGNYGYT
>NA|TRBV5-1
ASSSVDTQY
>NA|TRBV11-1
ASSLVSGLIDEQY
>NA|TRBV4-2
ASSQASGRGDTQY
>once|TRBV7-9
ASSLAGTGGNEQY
>NA|TRBV15
ATSRVRAGRDVEQY
>NA|TRBV10-3
AILGGREQY
>NA|TRBV6-1
ASREVGNEKLF
>NA|TRBV6-5
ASSLPPGGASF
>NA|TRBV5-6
ASSWTGLETQY
>NA|TRBV15
ATSTDTGELF
>NA|TRBV19
ASRPLQGVENTIY
>NA|TRBV21-1
ASTYRQAPNTGELF
>NA|TRBV15
ATSREIAQSSYNEQF
>NA|TRBV6-5
ASSYSRSSYNEQF
>NA|TRBV5-6
ASISQGGLLANVLT
>NA|TRBV6-1
ASRKTPRQETQY
>NA|TRBV29-1
SVVTQETGAYEQY
>NA|TRBV7-9
ASSPLQGRDEKLF
>NA|TRBV14
ASSQDLRLAGGPYEQY
>NA|TRBV11-2
ASSLSSAARSYEQY
>NA|TRBV18
ASSPPRGTSGRYNEQF
>NA|TRBV4-2
ASSQELAGSTDTQY
>NA|TRBV5-4
ASSLRTVRSYEQY
>NA|TRBV28
ASSLLIAVGTAYEQY
>NA|TRBV6-5
ASSYTGIAKNIQY
>NA|TRBV9
ASSEDRGLRYGYT
>NA|TRBV30
AWSPGLAYEQY
>NA|TRBV5-6
ASSLRTSGRPTDTQY
>NA|TRBV6-5
ASSYGQSTDTQY
>NA|TRBV6-6
ASSYSGMTGGYEQY
>NA|TRBV28
ASSFPGVPYEQY
>NA|TRBV2
ASRPGRITTYEQY
>NA|TRBV2
ASPPGQGYNEQF
>NA|TRBV11-2
ASSFLRARVWKETQY
>NA|TRBV19
ASSAGYGQPQH
>NA|TRBV5-4
ASSAGLAGGPIGELF
>NA|TRBV29-1
SVPTGVGETQY
>once|TRBV6-4
AILGLAQTYEQY
>NA|TRBV6-6
ASSYSSQGIYNEQF
>NA|TRBV19
ASDNGVYNEQF
>once|TRBV7-9
ASSSARTSGIGELF
>NA|TRBV27
ASATGNEKLF
>NA|TRBV6-5
ASSLTRTGYQPQH
>NA|TRBV7-2
ASSLAVGTDTQY
>NA|TRBV5-4
ASSPRLSGETQY
>NA|TRBV9
ASSVEEDQPQH
>NA|TRBV27
ASRGTGPQPQH
>NA|TRBV6-5
ASSSRLAKT
>once|TRBV19
ASNQGVLLNQPQH
>NA|TRBV6-1
ASRYREDGELF
>NA|TRBV5-1
ASSISGGWNEQF
>NA|TRBV6-5
ASRSNGANVLT